Listed below are T cell receptor beta chains from one sample, sequenced in a study of PD-1 blockade in mismatch repair-deficient tumors. Data came from immunoSEQ multiplex PCR; TCRdb stores just in-frame clones and leaves some out. The sample records around 30,000 clones, 80% being singletons. Source: PBMCs, taken less than 7 weeks after starting pembrolizumab. These receptors all come from an adult with mismatch repair-deficient cancer. Each CDR3 is given with its conserved first and last residue. D genes are given only for firm matches. Clone size is given for some rows only: seen once, a few or many times, or a class if the clone is expanded.

CDR3 DNA	CDR3 protein	J gene	clone size	D gene	V gene
TGCGCCAGCAGCCAAGCAGGGGGACGAGAGACCCAGTACTTC	CASSQAGGRETQYF	TRBJ2-5	.	TRBD1	TRBV4-1
TGCGCCAGCAGCCGCAAATCACTCCGGTTGTGTTGCTATGGCTACACCTTC	CASSRKSLRLCCYGYTF	TRBJ1-2	few	.	TRBV5-1
TGTGCCAGTAGTAAACAGGACAATTATTCACCCCTCCACTTT	CASSKQDNYSPLHF	TRBJ1-6	.	.	TRBV19
TGTGCCAGCAGTGGGACAGACACCTACAATGAGCAGTTCTTC	CASSGTDTYNEQFF	TRBJ2-1	.	TRBD1	TRBV6-7
TGTGCCAGCAGCCGGATGGCAGGTACCGAGACCCAGTACTTC	CASSRMAGTETQYF	TRBJ2-5	few	.	TRBV14
TGTGCCTGTATCCGGGTCTCGAACACTGAAGCTTTCTTT	CACIRVSNTEAFF	TRBJ1-1	once	.	TRBV30
TGCGCCAGCAGCTTCGGGACTAGCGCGACCATGGGCAATGAGCAGTTCTTC	CASSFGTSATMGNEQFF	TRBJ2-1	once	TRBD2	TRBV5-1
TGTGCCAGCGAGGGGGCAGATACTTATGGCTACACCTTC	CASEGADTYGYTF	TRBJ1-2	.	TRBD1	TRBV28
TGTGCCAGCAGTCCTCCGGGTCAGAGCTCCTACAATGAGCAGTTCTTC	CASSPPGQSSYNEQFF	TRBJ2-1	.	.	TRBV28
TGTGCCAGCTCACCTGACACAGGGGGATTGTCACCCCTCCACTTT	CASSPDTGGLSPLHF	TRBJ1-6	once	TRBD1	TRBV18
TGTGCCAGCAGCGGCTCGACAGGGCGCTACACCTTC	CASSGSTGRYTF	TRBJ1-2	.	TRBD1	TRBV7-9
TGTGCCAGCAGTAGACAGGGGGCGACCAACTATGGCTACACCTTC	CASSRQGATNYGYTF	TRBJ1-2	.	TRBD1	TRBV6-5
TGTGCCAGCAGCCAAGAATACGGGATGGGGGGTTACAATGAGCAGTTCTTC	CASSQEYGMGGYNEQFF	TRBJ2-1	once	.	TRBV4-2
TGTGCCAGCAGCCGTCAGACAGGGGGGGAAGAGACCCAGTACTTC	CASSRQTGGEETQYF	TRBJ2-5	.	TRBD1	TRBV28
TGTGCCAGCAGTTACTCTGGACTAGCGGCTTCCTACGAGCAGTACTTC	CASSYSGLAASYEQYF	TRBJ2-7	.	TRBD2	TRBV6-6
TGTGCCAGCAGGGCCCCGTGGCGGGAGGACTACGAGCAGTACTTC	CASRAPWREDYEQYF	TRBJ2-7	.	TRBD2	TRBV28
TGTGCCAGCAGCCTCTTGGGCAGGGGTCCCTACGAGCAGTACTTC	CASSLLGRGPYEQYF	TRBJ2-7	.	.	TRBV16
TGTGCCAGCAGTCGACTAGGTGCAAGCTACGAGCAGTACTTC	CASSRLGASYEQYF	TRBJ2-7	.	.	TRBV6-1
TGTGCCAGCAGTTACTCGACAGGTAGGGACACTGAAGCTTTCTTT	CASSYSTGRDTEAFF	TRBJ1-1	few	.	TRBV6-6
TGTGCCAGCAGTTACTCCTGGGGCTTGAATTCACCCCTCCACTTT	CASSYSWGLNSPLHF	TRBJ1-6	once	.	TRBV6-5
TGTGCCAGCAGTCTACCGGGACTAGGGCCCGGGGAGCTGTTTTTT	CASSLPGLGPGELFF	TRBJ2-2	.	TRBD2	TRBV28
TGTGCCAGCAGCAAAGATCCTCAGCGGTCCTACGAGCAGTACTTC	CASSKDPQRSYEQYF	TRBJ2-7	few	.	TRBV4-2
TGTGCCAGCAGTGATCAGGGGGCAGGGGAAAAACTGTTTTTT	CASSDQGAGEKLFF	TRBJ1-4	once	TRBD1	TRBV27